What follows are 16 T cell receptor beta chains derived from one specimen sequenced in a study of cytomegalovirus exposure and HLA in healthy donors. Using immunoSEQ multiplex PCR, the repertoire was profiled, and TCRdb retains in-frame clones only, with some absent. The sample shows approximately 65,000 clones, roughly 96% of them seen only once. Material: PBMCs. The origin of the receptors is a man between 18 and 29 years old in good health and CMV-seronegative.

The chain uses TRBV5-1 and TRBJ2-1; 9 nucleotides match TRBD2. Germline assignment: CDR1 SGHRS and CDR2 YFSETQ. The CDR3 totals 16 residues. Trimming at V came to 1 base and at J to 1 base, leaving 3 bases not matched to a gene. CDR3 protein: CASSLPSGKSYNEQFF. The CDR3 DNA follows: TGCGCCAGCAGCTTGCCTAGCGGGAAGTCCTACAATGAGCAGTTCTTC.

The rearrangement links TRBV2 to TRBJ1-5; perhaps TRBD1 as D (6 bases). Germline lookup yields CDR1 SNHLY and CDR2 FYNNEI. The V end was cut by 7 bases, the J end by 4 bases, with 11 bases between. CDR3 length: 13 residues. The chain's CDR3 is CASTRQVNQPQHF. The CDR3 DNA sequence: TGTGCCAGCACCCGACAGGTAAATCAGCCCCAGCATTTT.

The chain uses TRBV7-8 and TRBJ1-5; possible D gene TRBD1, 5 bases. The CDR3 is 14 amino acids. Trimming took off 1 base at V and 5 bases at J, with 9 bases between the two ends. Germline V CDR1 and CDR2: SGHVS, FQNEAQ. CDR3 coding DNA: TGTGCCAGCAGCTTAGGGCAGGGTGATCAGCCCCAGCATTTT. As protein: CASSLGQGDQPQHF. The full variable domain, its missing parts supplied by reference TRBV7-8 and TRBJ1-5, is GAGVSQSPRYKVAKRGQDVALRCDPISGHVSLFWYQQALGQGPEFLTYFQNEAQLDKSGLPSDRFFAERPEGSVSTLKIQRTQQEDSAVYLCASSLGQGDQPQHFGDGTRLSIL.

This sequence joins TRBV7-9 and TRBJ2-1; 8 nucleotides line up with TRBD2. This CDR3 has 16 residues. Germline CDR1 reads SEHNR; CDR2 reads FQNEAQ (reference sequence). Trimming cost V 8 bases and J 3 bases; bases outside gene matches: 12. This CDR3 reads CASSTFGGRSYNEQFF. CDR3 coding DNA: TGTGCCAGCTCGACCTTTGGCGGGAGGAGCTACAATGAGCAGTTCTTC. Full variable domain (remainder filled in from reference TRBV7-9 and TRBJ2-1): DTGVSQNPRHKITKRGQNVTFRCDPISEHNRLYWYRQTLGQGPEFLTYFQNEAQLEKSRLLSDRFSAERPKGSFSTLEIQRTEQGDSAMYLCASSTFGGRSYNEQFFGPGTRLTVL.

This chain connects TRBV27 to TRBJ2-4, with D tentatively TRBD1 (6 bases). The V gene lost 2 bases and the J gene lost 0 bases, with 17 bases spanning the gap. The CDR3 spans 18 residues. CDR1 is MNHEY, CDR2 SMNVEV, per germline (reference sequence). The CDR3 protein is CASSLTLKQGLAKNIQYF. CDR3 nucleotides: TGTGCCAGCAGTTTAACGTTAAAACAGGGTTTAGCCAAAAACATTCAGTACTTC.

The chain employs TRBV2 and TRBJ2-4; D call uncertain. This CDR3 has 13 amino acids. Trimming stripped 2 bases from V and 11 bases from J, with 13 bases between. CDR1 is SNHLY, CDR2 FYNNEI, per germline. CDR3 DNA: TGTGCCAGCAGTGAAAGAGGAGTCAGTCTTCAGTACTTC. It translates to CASSERGVSLQYF.

This chain joins TRBV19 and TRBJ2-3; TRBD1 matches 7 bases. The length of the CDR3 is 16 residues. Germline lookup yields CDR1 LNHDA and CDR2 SQIVND (reference sequence). With V trimmed by 5 bases and J by 0 bases, 8 bases remained unmatched. In DNA form, the CDR3 reads TGTGCCAGTAGTCTCGGTCGGGACAGTAGCACAGATACGCAGTATTTT. This translates into CASSLGRDSSTDTQYF.

The gene calls are TRBV19 and TRBJ1-4; no clear D gene. The CDR3 loop spans 13 amino acids. CDR1 is LNHDA, CDR2 SQIVND, per germline (reference sequence). Trimming pared 2 bases from V and 7 bases from J, leaving 8 bases between. In DNA, the CDR3 is TGTGCCAGTAGTATAACCGGGAGTGAAAAACTGTTTTTT. Amino acid sequence: CASSITGSEKLFF.

This clone was seen just once. V gene TRBV18 combines with J gene TRBJ2-2; 8 bases are shared with TRBD1. This CDR3 region has 15 residues. With 0 bases clipped from V and 4 bases from J, the junction kept 1 base outside the gene matches. Germline-derived CDR1 and CDR2 are KGHSH and LQKENI. CDR3 region: CASSPPQGATGELFF. CDR3 DNA sequence: TGTGCCAGCTCACCACCTCAGGGGGCCACCGGGGAGCTGTTTTTT.

CDR3 loop: CASSLAGDLRSYEQYF. The DNA for the CDR3 is TGTGCCAGCAGCTTAGCCGGAGATCTTCGGTCCTACGAGCAGTACTTC. The rearrangement uses TRBV7-9 and TRBJ2-7; D unresolved. The V and J ends lost 0 bases and 1 base respectively, with 13 bases between them. The germline V gene has CDR1 SEHNR and CDR2 FQNEAQ (reference sequence). This CDR3 spans 16 amino acids.

The chain carries TRBV6-5 and TRBJ1-4; D gene unclear. The CDR3 spans 13 residues. Trimming took off 4 bases at V and 8 bases at J, with 11 bases between the two ends. Germline assignment: CDR1 MNHEY and CDR2 SVGAGI. The CDR3 is CASSSEKMEKLFF. The CDR3 region has the DNA TGTGCCAGCAGTTCCGAGAAAATGGAAAAACTGTTTTTT.

The chain carries TRBV2 and TRBJ1-1; maybe TRBD1 (5 bases). CDR1 and CDR2 from the germline V gene are SNHLY and FYNNEI. This CDR3 has 13 residues. Trimming left V 9 bases short and J 4 bases short, with 15 bases between. This CDR3 reads CASSGGFPTEAFF. The DNA of the CDR3 is TGTGCCAGTTCTGGGGGGTTCCCCACTGAAGCTTTCTTT.

This clone appeared a single time. The chain recombines TRBV10-2 with TRBJ2-7; tentatively, D is TRBD2 (6 bases). The V gene lost 9 bases and the J gene lost 2 bases, with 17 bases spanning the gap. Germline V CDR1 and CDR2: WSHSY, SAAADI. This CDR3 contains 14 residues. The CDR3 here is CASFGTEGPYEQYF. The CDR3 coding sequence is TGCGCCAGTTTTGGGACGGAGGGTCCCTACGAGCAGTACTTC.

Concerning this clone itself: An end of the junction does not agree with germline; a read error may underlie this. The rearrangement joins TRBV7-6 to TRBJ2-1, with 7 bases aligning to TRBD1. CDR3 length equals 14 residues. The germline V gene has CDR1 SGHVS and CDR2 FNYEAQ. The CDR3 is CASSPGTEYNELFF. Here the CDR3 DNA reads TGTGCCAGCAGCCCCGGGACAGAATACAATGAGCTGTTCTTC.

J is TRBJ1-2 and V is TRBV9, with 7 bases lining up with TRBD1. CDR3 size: 13 residues. J lost 8 bases, V lost 3 bases, and 7 bases had no gene match. Germline values: CDR1 SGDLS, CDR2 YYNGEE. CDR3 DNA: TGTGCCAGCAGCGGAGGGACAGTAAGCGGCTACACCTTC. The encoded protein is CASSGGTVSGYTF.

The V call is TRBV27, the J call TRBJ1-5, with 9 nucleotides matching TRBD1. The junction had 10 bases not matched to a gene; V was cut back by 10 bases and J by 0 bases. CDR3 length: 16 residues. The V gene's germline CDR1 is MNHEY and CDR2 SMNVEV (reference sequence). The CDR3 DNA sequence: TGTGCCAACATACCGGGACAGGGATATAGCAATCAGCCCCAGCATTTT. This translates into CANIPGQGYSNQPQHF.